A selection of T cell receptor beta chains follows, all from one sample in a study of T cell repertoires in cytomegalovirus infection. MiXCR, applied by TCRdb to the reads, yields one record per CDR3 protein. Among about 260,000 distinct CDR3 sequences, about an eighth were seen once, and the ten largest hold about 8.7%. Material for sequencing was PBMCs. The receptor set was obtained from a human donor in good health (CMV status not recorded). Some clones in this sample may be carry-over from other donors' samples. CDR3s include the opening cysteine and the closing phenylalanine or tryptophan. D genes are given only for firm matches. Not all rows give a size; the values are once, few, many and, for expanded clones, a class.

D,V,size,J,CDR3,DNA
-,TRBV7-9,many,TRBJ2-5,CASSLDSYQETQYF,TGTGCCAGCAGCTTAGACAGTTACCAAGAGACCCAGTACTTC
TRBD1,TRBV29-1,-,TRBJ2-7,CSVERGDRACVRLYEQYF,TGCAGCGTTGAAAGGGGGGACAGGGCTTGCGTACGTCTCTACGAGCAGTACTTC
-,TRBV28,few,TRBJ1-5,CASSLLWGWQPQHF,TGTGCCAGCAGTTTGTTGTGGGGTTGGCAGCCCCAGCATTTT
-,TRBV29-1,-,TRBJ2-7,CSVRPATSYEQYF,TGCAGCGTTCGTCCCGCGACCTCCTACGAGCAGTACTTC
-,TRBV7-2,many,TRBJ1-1,CASSAYRGGSTEAFF,TGTGCCAGCAGCGCCTACCGGGGGGGAAGCACTGAAGCTTTCTTT
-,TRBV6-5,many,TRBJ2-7,CASSYSPSSSGISYEQYF,TGTGCCAGCAGTTACTCGCCAAGTAGTAGCGGAATCTCCTACGAGCAGTACTTC
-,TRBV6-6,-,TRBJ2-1,CASKISGDIANEQFF,TGTGCCAGCAAAATAAGCGGGGACATAGCCAATGAGCAGTTCTTC
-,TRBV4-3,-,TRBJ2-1,CASSQELGGLRGEQFF,TGCGCCAGCAGCCAAGAACTGGGCGGCCTACGCGGTGAGCAGTTCTTC
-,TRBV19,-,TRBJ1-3,CASTLTVRSGNTIYF,TGTGCCAGCACCTTAACGGTACGCTCTGGAAACACCATATATTTT
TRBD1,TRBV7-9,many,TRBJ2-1,CASSFTGGEFF,TGTGCCAGCAGCTTTACAGGGGGCGAGTTCTTC
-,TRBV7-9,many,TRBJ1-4,CASSPEHIKNEKLFF,TGTGCCAGCAGCCCTGAACACATAAAGAATGAAAAACTGTTTTTT
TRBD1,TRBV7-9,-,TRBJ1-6,CASSIGQGLSSYNSPLHF,TGTGCCAGCAGCATCGGACAGGGCTTGAGCTCCTATAATTCACCCCTCCACTTT
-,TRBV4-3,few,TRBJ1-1,CASSQAWSTEAFF,TGCGCCAGCAGCCAAGCGTGGTCCACTGAAGCTTTCTTT
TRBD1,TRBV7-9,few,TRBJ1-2,CASSSDRGQGGYTF,TGTGCCAGCAGCTCGGACAGGGGGCAGGGTGGCTACACCTTC
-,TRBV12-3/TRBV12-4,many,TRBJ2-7,CASSQGAQQYF,TGTGCCAGCAGTCAAGGTGCTCAGCAGTACTTC
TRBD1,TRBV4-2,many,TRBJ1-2,CASSQDLQGDYGYTF,TGTGCCAGCAGCCAAGATCTCCAGGGGGACTATGGCTACACCTTC
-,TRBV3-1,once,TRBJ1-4,CASSQETSTEKLFF,TGTGCCAGCAGCCAAGAAACCAGCACCGAAAAACTGTTTTTT
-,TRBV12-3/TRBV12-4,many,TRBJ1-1,CASSYGGNTEAFF,TGTGCCAGCAGTTACGGGGGGAACACTGAAGCTTTCTTT
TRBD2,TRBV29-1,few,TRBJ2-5,CSVTGLAGETQYF,TGCAGCGTTACGGGACTAGCGGGGGAGACCCAGTACTTC
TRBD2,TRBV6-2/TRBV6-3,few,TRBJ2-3,CASSYSRGSQTDTQYF,TGTGCCAGCAGTTACTCCCGCGGGAGTCAAACAGATACGCAGTATTTT
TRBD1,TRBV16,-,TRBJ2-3,CASSLRGPGQGNLADTQYF,TGTGCCAGCAGCCTACGGGGGCCGGGACAGGGAAACCTCGCAGATACGCAGTATTTT
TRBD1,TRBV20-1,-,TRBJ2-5,CSARYRGQETQYF,TGCAGTGCTAGATACAGGGGGCAGGAGACCCAGTACTTC
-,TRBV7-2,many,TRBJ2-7,CASSLQWEQYF,TGTGCCAGCAGCTTGCAATGGGAGCAGTACTTC
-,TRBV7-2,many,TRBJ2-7,CASTLDGHLPEQYF,TGTGCCAGCACCTTGGACGGTCACCTACCCGAGCAGTACTTC
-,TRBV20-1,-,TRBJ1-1,CSARVDSDYTEAFF,TGCAGTGCTAGAGTGGACAGCGATTACACTGAAGCTTTCTTT
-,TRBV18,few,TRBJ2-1,CASSPGGTHYNEQFF,TGTGCCAGCTCACCAGGCGGGACCCATTACAATGAGCAGTTCTTC
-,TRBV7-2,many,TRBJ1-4,CASSLARERPNEKLFF,TGTGCCAGCAGCTTAGCTAGGGAGCGGCCTAATGAAAAACTGTTTTTT
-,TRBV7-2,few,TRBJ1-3,CASSVNSGNTIYF,TGTGCCAGCAGCGTCAACTCTGGAAACACCATATATTTT
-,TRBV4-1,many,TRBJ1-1,CASTLSGGLNTEAFF,TGCGCCAGCACCCTAAGTGGGGGGCTGAACACTGAAGCTTTCTTT
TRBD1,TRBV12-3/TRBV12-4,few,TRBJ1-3,CASSFQGVIYF,TGTGCCAGCAGTTTTCAGGGGGTTATATATTTT
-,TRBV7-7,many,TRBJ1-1,CASSLVMNTEAFF,TGTGCCAGCAGCTTAGTTATGAACACTGAAGCTTTCTTT
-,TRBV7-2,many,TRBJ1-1,CASSFEGVTEAFF,TGTGCCAGCAGCTTTGAGGGGGTCACTGAAGCTTTCTTT
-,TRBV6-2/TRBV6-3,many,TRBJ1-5,CASRPQGLQPQHF,TGTGCCAGCAGGCCTCAGGGATTGCAGCCCCAGCATTTT
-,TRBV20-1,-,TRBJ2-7,CSALQRYNYEQYF,TGCAGTGCTTTACAGAGATACAACTACGAGCAGTACTTC
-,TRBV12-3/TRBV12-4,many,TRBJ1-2,CASSRDRRGYTF,TGTGCCAGCAGCCGCGACAGGAGAGGCTACACCTTC
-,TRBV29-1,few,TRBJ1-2,CSVRDILNYGYTF,TGCAGCGTAAGGGACATCCTTAACTATGGCTACACCTTC
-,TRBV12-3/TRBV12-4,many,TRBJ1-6,CASRLGGLQGRRNSPLHF,TGTGCCAGCAGACTAGGTGGTCTACAGGGAAGGCGTAATTCACCCCTCCACTTT
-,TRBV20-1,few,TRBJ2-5,CSGSYQETQYF,TGCAGTGGTTCGTACCAAGAGACCCAGTACTTC
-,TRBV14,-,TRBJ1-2,CASSQLPSGGGGYTF,TGTGCCAGCAGCCAATTGCCCAGCGGGGGCGGAGGGTACACCTTC
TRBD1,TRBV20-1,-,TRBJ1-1,CSANDRVAFF,TGCAGTGCTAATGACAGGGTAGCTTTCTTT